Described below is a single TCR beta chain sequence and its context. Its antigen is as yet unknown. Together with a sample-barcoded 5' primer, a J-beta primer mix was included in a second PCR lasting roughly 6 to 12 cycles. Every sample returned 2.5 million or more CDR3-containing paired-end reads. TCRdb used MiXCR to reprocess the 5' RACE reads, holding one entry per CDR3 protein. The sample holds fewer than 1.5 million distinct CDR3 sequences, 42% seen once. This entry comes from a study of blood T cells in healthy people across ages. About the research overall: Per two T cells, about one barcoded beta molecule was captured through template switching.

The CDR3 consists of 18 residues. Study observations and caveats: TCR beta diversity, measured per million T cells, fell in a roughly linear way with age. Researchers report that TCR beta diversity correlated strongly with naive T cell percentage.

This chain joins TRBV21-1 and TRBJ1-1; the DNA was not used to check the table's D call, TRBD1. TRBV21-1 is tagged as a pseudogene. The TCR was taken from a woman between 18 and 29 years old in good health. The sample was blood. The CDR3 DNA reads TGTGCCAGCAACTCCAAAGGACAGACCGGAGGGGGCCGGGGTGAAGCTTTCTTT. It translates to CASNSKGQTGGGRGEAFF.